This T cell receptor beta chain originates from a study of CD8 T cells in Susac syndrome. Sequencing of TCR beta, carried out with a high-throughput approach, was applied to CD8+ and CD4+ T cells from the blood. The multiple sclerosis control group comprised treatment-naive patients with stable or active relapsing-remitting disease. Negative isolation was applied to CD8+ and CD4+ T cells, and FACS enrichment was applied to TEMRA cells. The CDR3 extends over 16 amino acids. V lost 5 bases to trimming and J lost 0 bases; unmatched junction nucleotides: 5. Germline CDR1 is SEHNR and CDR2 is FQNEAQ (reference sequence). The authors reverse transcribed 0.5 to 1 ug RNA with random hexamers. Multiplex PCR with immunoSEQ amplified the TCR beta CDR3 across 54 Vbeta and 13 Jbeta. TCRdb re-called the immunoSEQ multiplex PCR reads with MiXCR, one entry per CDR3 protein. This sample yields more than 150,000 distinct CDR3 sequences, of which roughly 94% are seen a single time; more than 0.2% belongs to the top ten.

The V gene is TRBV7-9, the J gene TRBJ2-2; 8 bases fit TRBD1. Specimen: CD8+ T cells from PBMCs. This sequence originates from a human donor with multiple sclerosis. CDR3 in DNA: TGTGCCAGCAGCCGACAGGGGCCCGCGAACACCGGGGAGCTGTTTTTT. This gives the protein CASSRQGPANTGELFF.